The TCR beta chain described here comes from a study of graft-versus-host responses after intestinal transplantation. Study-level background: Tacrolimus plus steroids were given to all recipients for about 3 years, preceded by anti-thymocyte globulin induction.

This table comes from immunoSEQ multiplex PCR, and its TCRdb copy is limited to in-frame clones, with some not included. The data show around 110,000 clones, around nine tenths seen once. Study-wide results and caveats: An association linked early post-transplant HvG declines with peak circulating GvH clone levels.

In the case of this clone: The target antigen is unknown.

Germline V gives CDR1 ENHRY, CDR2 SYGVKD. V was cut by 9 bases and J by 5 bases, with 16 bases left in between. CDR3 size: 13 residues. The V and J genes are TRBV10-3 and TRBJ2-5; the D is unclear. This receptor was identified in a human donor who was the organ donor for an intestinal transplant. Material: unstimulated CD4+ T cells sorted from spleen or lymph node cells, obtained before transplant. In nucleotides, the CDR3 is TGTGCCATGAACCGCGACCAAGGGGAGACCCAGTACTTC. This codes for CAMNRDQGETQYF.